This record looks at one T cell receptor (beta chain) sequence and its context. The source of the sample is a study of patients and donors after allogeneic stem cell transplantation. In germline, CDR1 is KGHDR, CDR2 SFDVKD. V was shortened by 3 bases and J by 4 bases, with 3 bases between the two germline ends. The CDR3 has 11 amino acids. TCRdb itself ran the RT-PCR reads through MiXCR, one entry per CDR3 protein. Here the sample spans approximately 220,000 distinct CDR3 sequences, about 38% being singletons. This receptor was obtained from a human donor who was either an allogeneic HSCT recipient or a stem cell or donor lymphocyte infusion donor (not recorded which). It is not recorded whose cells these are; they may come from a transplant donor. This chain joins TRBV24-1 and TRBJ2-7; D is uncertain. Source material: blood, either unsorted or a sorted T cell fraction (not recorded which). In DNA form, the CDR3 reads TGTGCCACCAGTGATCAGTACGAGCAGTACTTC. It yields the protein CATSDQYEQYF.